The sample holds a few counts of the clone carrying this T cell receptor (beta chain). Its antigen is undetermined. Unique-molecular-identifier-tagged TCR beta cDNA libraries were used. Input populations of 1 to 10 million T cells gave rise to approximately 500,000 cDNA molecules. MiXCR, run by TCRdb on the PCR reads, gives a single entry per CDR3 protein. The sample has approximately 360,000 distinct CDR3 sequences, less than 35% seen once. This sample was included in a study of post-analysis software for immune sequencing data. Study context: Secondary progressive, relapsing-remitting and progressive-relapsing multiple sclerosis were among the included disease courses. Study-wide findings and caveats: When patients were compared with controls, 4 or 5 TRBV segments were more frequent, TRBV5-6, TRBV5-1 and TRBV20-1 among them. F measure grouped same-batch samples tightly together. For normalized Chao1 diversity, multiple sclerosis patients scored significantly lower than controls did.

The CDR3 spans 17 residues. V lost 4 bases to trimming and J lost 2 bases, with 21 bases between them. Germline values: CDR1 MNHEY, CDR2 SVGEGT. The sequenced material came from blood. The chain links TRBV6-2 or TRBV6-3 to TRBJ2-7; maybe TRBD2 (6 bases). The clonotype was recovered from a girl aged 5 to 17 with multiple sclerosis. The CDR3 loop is CASSSGTYTGVPYEQYF. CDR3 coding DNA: TGTGCCAGCAGTTCAGGGACCTACACGGGGGTCCCCTACGAGCAGTACTTC.